Listed here is a single T cell receptor (beta chain). Its cognate antigen has yet to be identified. Within one base of it there is no much larger clone, and no base qualities were kept. The entry originates in a study of glioma-infiltrating T cells after dendritic cell vaccination (dated by TCRdb to about 2016). Study-wide context: The cohort included around 15 glioblastoma patients drawn from Phase I and II dendritic cell vaccination trials, of whom 9 were newly diagnosed and 6 had recurrent disease. Between 2003 and 2012, patients were given autologous tumor lysate-pulsed dendritic cell vaccination. Survival after dendritic cell vaccination was correlated with TCR sequencing metrics such as TIL content and the overlap between tumor and blood repertoires. Patients received three intradermal dendritic cell vaccine injections at biweekly intervals in the arm below the axilla. In glioblastoma patients vaccinated with dendritic cells, deep sequencing of TCR beta CDR3 regions served to measure tumor-infiltrating lymphocyte content and to compare repertoires between tumor and blood. The vaccine was prepared from monocyte-derived dendritic cells that were cultured for about 7 days with IL-4 and GM-CSF and then pulsed overnight with autologous tumor lysate. What the research found in general, with its limitations: No direct relationship between TCR clonality and survival was found, suggesting a diverse polyclonal response may matter. After dendritic cell vaccination, a higher estimated pretreatment TIL content predicted longer time to progression and longer overall survival. The cohort was small and heterogeneous, and full blood and tumor sets were available for few patients, with initial-recurrent tumor pairs available for even fewer patients. The response model built on TCR overlap across three groups was characterized as speculative, with prospective validation still needed.

Its CDR3 holds 14 amino acids, cysteine through phenylalanine. Only CDR3 DNA remains: 42 bases, in frame from the first base. A distance of 12 bases separates the germline ends of V and J, which lose 7 bases and 1 base respectively. CDR1 and CDR2 are read off the germline V gene as SNHLY and FYNNEI. The immunoSEQ assay amplified TCRB CDR3 regions from roughly 2 micrograms of genomic DNA, or from all available DNA when less than that amount was available. The multiplex PCR employed 60 forward primers targeting TCR V beta segments and 13 reverse primers targeting J beta segments. To estimate the number of reads per starting template, synthetic control templates were added to each sample at limiting dilution. Reads of 87 bp were generated by sequencing on the Illumina HiSeq System. From the authors' description of their analysis: To remove PCR and sequencing errors, closely related sequences were merged with a nearest neighbor algorithm. TCR overlap was measured as the percentage of unique tumor TCR beta sequences also present in the same patient's peripheral blood. TCRdb took this table from immuneACCESS and kept in-frame rearrangements with V and J called. Such tables lack part of the clones; where checked against another copy, unresolved V genes explain under half of the gap, and the rest is unexplained. V and J calls and clone size are those listed in that table; D and trimming were worked out from the DNA. In this sample the table shows 93,000 or so clones, around three quarters of which occur a single time. Over 5% of the sample is held by the ten biggest clonotypes.

Patients were selected for having adequate residual fresh-frozen tumor tissue and more than two years of available survival data. An isocitrate dehydrogenase mutation was not carried by any of the glioblastoma patients, although molecular status was otherwise variable. PBMC were collected before vaccination, two weeks after the third vaccination, and at tumor progression when it occurred. The Qiagen DNeasy Blood extraction Kit was used for extraction of genomic DNA. The chain joins TRBV2 to TRBJ2-3; the D region possibly corresponds to TRBD2 (6 bases align). This sequence originates from a human donor with glioblastoma. Specimen: blood, collected before dendritic cell vaccination. At the DNA level, the sequence is TGTGCCAGCACAAGCCAGCGGGGCACAGATACGCAGTATTTT. This encodes CASTSQRGTDTQYF.